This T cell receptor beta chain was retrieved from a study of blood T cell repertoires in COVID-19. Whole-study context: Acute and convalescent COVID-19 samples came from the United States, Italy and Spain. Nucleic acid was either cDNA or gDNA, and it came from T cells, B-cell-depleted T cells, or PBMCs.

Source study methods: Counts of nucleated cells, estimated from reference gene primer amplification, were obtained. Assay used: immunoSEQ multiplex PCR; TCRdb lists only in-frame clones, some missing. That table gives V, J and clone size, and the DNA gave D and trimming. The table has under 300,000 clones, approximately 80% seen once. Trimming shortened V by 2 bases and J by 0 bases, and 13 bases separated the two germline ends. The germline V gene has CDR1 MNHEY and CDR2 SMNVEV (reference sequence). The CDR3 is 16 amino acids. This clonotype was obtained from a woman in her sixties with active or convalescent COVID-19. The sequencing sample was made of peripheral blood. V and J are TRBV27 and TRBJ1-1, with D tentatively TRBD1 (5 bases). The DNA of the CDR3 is TGTGCCAGCAGTTTAGGAACAGGATTCATGAACACTGAAGCTTTCTTT. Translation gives CASSLGTGFMNTEAFF.